These 26 T cell receptor beta chains were sequenced from one sample in a study of PD-1 blockade in classical Hodgkin lymphoma. The time point denotes: cycle 4 day 1 (C4D1), after 5 to 7 weeks of nivolumab. Each patient relapsed following autologous stem cell transplantation, and prior brentuximab vedotin exposure differed. The repertoire was sequenced with immunoSEQ multiplex PCR; TCRdb's copy has only in-frame clones and lacks some. The table records about 96,000 clones, 90% to 95% of them present only once. The source was peripheral blood mononuclear cells (PBMCs), collected before the fourth cycle of nivolumab. All receptors derive from a human donor with classical Hodgkin lymphoma.

This rearrangement joins TRBV7-9 to TRBJ1-4; D gene ambiguous. Trimming stripped 1 base from V and 7 bases from J, with 7 bases between. The CDR3 extends over 13 amino acids. CDR1 and CDR2 (germline): SEHNR, FQNEAQ (reference sequence). DNA for the CDR3: TGTGCCAGCAGCTTAGGGTCTGGTGAAAAACTGTTTTTT. This gives the protein CASSLGSGEKLFF. The variable domain in full, completed from reference TRBV7-9 and TRBJ1-4, reads DTGVSQNPRHKITKRGQNVTFRCDPISEHNRLYWYRQTLGQGPEFLTYFQNEAQLEKSRLLSDRFSAERPKGSFSTLEIQRTEQGDSAMYLCASSLGSGEKLFFGSGTQLSVL.

The V gene is TRBV27, the J gene TRBJ1-1; D remains ambiguous. The CDR3 contains 12 residues. The germline V gene has CDR1 MNHEY and CDR2 SMNVEV (reference sequence). V was trimmed by 2 bases and J by 7 bases, leaving 8 bases between them. In DNA, the CDR3 is TGTGCCAGCAGTTTAAGTGGGCGTGAAGCTTTCTTT. Translated: CASSLSGREAFF.

The CDR3 region is CASSLTSGRSDEQFF. Written as DNA, the CDR3 is TGTGCCAGCAGCCTGACTAGCGGGAGGTCGGATGAGCAGTTCTTC. This rearrangement joins TRBV7-9 to TRBJ2-1; 13 bases map to TRBD2. The CDR3 has 15 amino acids. CDR1 is SEHNR and CDR2 is FQNEAQ in the germline V gene (reference sequence). J was trimmed by 8 bases and V by 5 bases; bases with no gene match: 6.

The genes are TRBV11-1 and TRBJ2-3, with D maybe TRBD1 (6 bases). The germline V and J ends were trimmed by 2 bases and 3 bases, with 18 bases remaining between them. The germline V gene encodes CDR1 SGHAT and CDR2 FQDESV (reference sequence). The CDR3 contains 17 residues. The CDR3 DNA follows: TGTGCCAGCAGCTTATGGATGAGAGGAACAGGGACAGATACGCAGTATTTT. Translated, it gives CASSLWMRGTGTDTQYF.

The chain couples TRBV7-9 to TRBJ1-2; 10 bases line up with TRBD1. The CDR3 loop spans 13 amino acids. Germline lookup yields CDR1 SEHNR and CDR2 FQNEAQ (reference sequence). The V segment lost 5 bases and the J segment 7 bases; nucleotides outside the gene matches: 4. Here the CDR3 reads CASSARDRGGYTF. The CDR3 DNA sequence: TGTGCCAGCAGCGCTCGGGACAGGGGTGGCTACACCTTC.

The chain has TRBV5-6 and TRBJ1-1; D perhaps matches TRBD1 (5 bases). The V end was cut by 3 bases, the J end by 5 bases, with 17 bases between. The CDR3 is 15 residues long. The germline V gene encodes CDR1 SGHDT and CDR2 YYEEEE. CDR3 loop: CASSWRGGLRTEAFF. DNA for the CDR3: TGTGCCAGCAGCTGGAGGGGAGGGCTGAGGACTGAAGCTTTCTTT. Looking up the rest from reference TRBV5-6 and TRBJ1-1 gives the full variable domain: DAGVTQSPTHLIKTRGQQVTLRCSPKSGHDTVSWYQQALGQGPQFIFQYYEEEERQRGNFPDRFSGHQFPNYSSELNVNALLLGDSALYLCASSWRGGLRTEAFFGQGTRLTVV.

This clone has a single count. The chain couples TRBV27 to TRBJ1-1, with TRBD1 as a possible D gene (6 bases). V lost 7 bases and J lost 0, with 24 bases in between. From germline, CDR1 is MNHEY and CDR2 SMNVEV (reference sequence). The CDR3 loop spans 18 amino acids. The CDR3 loop is CASINRRDTYSLNTEAFF. In DNA form, the CDR3 reads TGTGCCAGCATCAATCGCCGGGACACATACTCGCTGAACACTGAAGCTTTCTTT.

As DNA, the CDR3 is TGCAGTGCTAGCGGGCCGGCGCAGTATTTT. Residues: CSASGPAQYF. The V gene is TRBV20-1, the J gene TRBJ2-3; D remains ambiguous. Germline CDR1 reads DFQATT; CDR2 reads SNEGSKA (reference sequence). Trimming cost V 3 bases and J 10 bases, with 8 bases left between them. CDR3 length equals 10 residues.

The chain is built from TRBV5-1 and TRBJ2-5; D might be TRBD2 (5 bases). Germline CDR1 is SGHRS and CDR2 is YFSETQ. The CDR3 loop spans 15 amino acids. The V gene lost 9 bases and the J gene lost 2 bases, with 20 bases spanning the gap. This CDR3 is CATQVTGAAQETQYF. CDR3 in DNA: TGCGCCACCCAAGTAACCGGAGCGGCGCAAGAGACCCAGTACTTC.

The chain couples TRBV28 to TRBJ2-1; a possible D gene is TRBD2 (5 bases). Germline CDR1 is MDHEN and CDR2 is SYDVKM. This CDR3 is built from 14 residues. Trimming pared 3 bases from V and 5 bases from J, leaving 11 bases between. CDR3 bases: TGTGCCAGCAGTTTGCCGGTCGGGAACAATGAGCAGTTCTTC. Translating it yields CASSLPVGNNEQFF.

V usage is TRBV9 and J usage is TRBJ2-7, with D possibly matching TRBD2 (5 bases). This CDR3 contains 14 residues. V lost 2 bases and J 3 bases, leaving 12 bases between the germline ends. The germline V gene encodes CDR1 SGDLS and CDR2 YYNGEE. CDR3 region: CASSVRWENYEQYF. DNA for the CDR3: TGTGCCAGCAGCGTGAGGTGGGAGAACTACGAGCAGTACTTC.

The chain has TRBV28 and TRBJ2-7, with D possibly matching TRBD2 (6 bases). The V and J ends lost 7 bases and 5 bases respectively, with 18 bases between them. This CDR3 is built from 14 residues. Germline CDR1 is MDHEN and CDR2 is SYDVKM. The CDR3: CASIPAGRLNEQYF. The CDR3 nucleotides read TGTGCCAGCATTCCGGCGGGGAGACTAAACGAGCAGTACTTC.

This sequence joins TRBV6-4 and TRBJ1-1, with a weak D call TRBD1 (5 bases). Trimming removed 2 bases at V and 4 bases at J, with 23 bases between. The CDR3 consists of 18 residues. The germline CDR1 and CDR2 sequences are MRHNA and SNTAGT. CDR3 protein: CASSDMWGLSGVRTEAFF. The CDR3 nucleotides are TGTGCCAGCAGTGACATGTGGGGCTTGTCCGGGGTTCGCACTGAAGCTTTCTTT.

The chain couples TRBV7-9 to TRBJ2-7; possibly TRBD1 or TRBD2 for D (5 bases each). V was trimmed by 1 base and J by 2 bases, leaving 12 bases between them. CDR1 is SEHNR, CDR2 FQNEAQ, per germline (reference sequence). This CDR3 comprises 15 residues. The CDR3 here is CASSLDRDRTYEQYF. In DNA, the CDR3 is TGTGCCAGCAGCTTAGACCGGGACCGTACCTACGAGCAGTACTTC.

The chain couples TRBV6-6 to TRBJ2-7; D possibly corresponds to TRBD1 (7 bases). This CDR3 comprises 11 residues. Germline-derived CDR1 and CDR2 are MNHNY and SVGAGI (reference sequence). This CDR3 reads CAVQGGYEQYF. CDR3 DNA: TGTGCGGTCCAGGGGGGCTACGAGCAGTACTTC.

This clone was seen once. The chain couples TRBV4-1 to TRBJ2-7, with TRBD2 matching over 7 bases. CDR1 and CDR2 from the germline V gene are MGHRA and YSYEKL. The CDR3 totals 15 residues. V trimming: 0 bases; J trimming: 3 bases; junction bases outside the gene matches: 5. CDR3 sequence (DNA): TGCGCCAGCAGCCAAGAACCGGGAGGACTCTACGAGCAGTACTTC. Translated: CASSQEPGGLYEQYF.

The chain has TRBV5-7 and TRBJ1-2; D is perhaps TRBD1 (6 bases). TRBV5-7 is assigned to the ORF class and has an uncertain function. Trimming took off 7 bases at V and 8 bases at J, with 21 bases between the two ends. The CDR3 covers 14 residues. The CDR3, as DNA: TGTGCCAGCCCGGGGGCAGGGGCCATGGGAGGCTACACCTTC. Translating it yields CASPGAGAMGGYTF.

The chain is built from TRBV11-2 and TRBJ1-1; possibly TRBD1 for D (5 bases). Looked up from germline, CDR1 is SGHAT and CDR2 is FQNNGV. V was cut by 3 bases and J by 4 bases, with 15 bases left in between. The CDR3 contains 15 residues. This chain's CDR3 is CASSFWIHRSTEAFF. The CDR3 DNA reads as TGTGCCAGCAGCTTTTGGATCCACAGGAGCACTGAAGCTTTCTTT.

The V and J genes are TRBV10-2 and TRBJ2-7; no clear D gene. The CDR3 is 13 residues long. CDR1 and CDR2 from the germline V gene are WSHSY and SAAADI. The V end lost 4 bases, the J end lost 0 bases, and 7 bases lay between the germline ends. The CDR3 sequence is CASSVVRSYEQYF. The CDR3 region has the DNA TGCGCCAGCAGTGTTGTCCGCTCCTACGAGCAGTACTTC.

V gene TRBV12-5 combines with J gene TRBJ2-7; D gene unclear. The V gene's germline CDR1 is LGHNT and CDR2 FRNRAP. The CDR3 is made up of 18 amino acids. V shed 4 bases and J shed 3 bases, with 25 bases lying between them. The CDR3 region has the DNA TGTGCTAGTGGTTGGGATGGCTTAGGTGGTTCGATTCTCTACGAGCAGTACTTC. It codes for CASGWDGLGGSILYEQYF.

V and J are TRBV6-5 and TRBJ1-1; maybe TRBD1 (6 bases). The CDR3 loop spans 13 amino acids. Trimming pared 6 bases from V and 2 bases from J, leaving 10 bases between. Germline CDR1 MNHEY, CDR2 SVGAGI. The CDR3 region has the DNA TGTGCCAGCAGGGCAGGGGATAACACTGAAGCTTTCTTT. Its translation: CASRAGDNTEAFF.

This clone was observed once. The V call is TRBV28, the J call TRBJ1-1; D may be TRBD1 (6 bases). There are 12 residues in the CDR3. Germline lookup yields CDR1 MDHEN and CDR2 SYDVKM. The CDR3 protein is CPLVGGRTEAFF. The CDR3 coding sequence is TGTCCCCTGGTGGGGGGCAGAACTGAAGCTTTCTTT. The full variable domain, its missing parts supplied by reference TRBV28 and TRBJ1-1, is DVKVTQSSRYLVKRTGEKVFLECVQDMDHENMFWYRQDPGLGLRLIYFSYDVKMKEKGDIPEGYSVSREKKERFSLILESASTNQTSMYLCPLVGGRTEAFFGQGTRLTVV.

The chain recombines TRBV29-1 with TRBJ1-1, with 7 bases fitting TRBD1. Trimming took 5 bases from V and 0 from J; bases not matched to a gene: 3. Per germline, CDR1 SQVTM and CDR2 ANQGSEA. This CDR3 region has 13 residues. The chain's CDR3 is CSVRGRMNTEAFF. CDR3 coding DNA: TGCAGCGTTAGGGGGCGTATGAACACTGAAGCTTTCTTT.

J is TRBJ2-5 and V is TRBV5-1; 10 nucleotides align to TRBD2. CDR1 is SGHRS and CDR2 is YFSETQ in the germline V gene. J lost 3 bases, V lost 1 base, and 0 bases had no gene match. CDR3 length: 14 residues. The CDR3: CASSLTSGKETQYF. CDR3 coding DNA: TGCGCCAGCAGCTTGACTAGCGGGAAAGAGACCCAGTACTTC.

The chain is built from TRBV4-1 and TRBJ2-6, with D perhaps matching TRBD1 or TRBD2 (5 bases each). Germline assignment: CDR1 MGHRA and CDR2 YSYEKL. The CDR3 covers 12 residues. The V gene lost 8 bases and the J gene lost 4 bases, with 6 bases spanning the gap. CDR3 residues: CASGGGANVLTF. CDR3 sequence (DNA): TGCGCCAGCGGGGGAGGGGCCAACGTCCTGACTTTC.

The J gene is TRBJ2-7, the V gene TRBV6-5, with TRBD2 matching 11 bases. J gave up 2 bases and V 7 bases, and 4 bases lay outside the gene matches. The length of the CDR3 is 14 residues. CDR1 and CDR2 from the germline V gene are MNHEY and SVGAGI. The CDR3: CASTLAGGAYEQYF. The CDR3 DNA is TGTGCCAGCACGCTAGCGGGAGGCGCCTACGAGCAGTACTTC.